Listed here is a single T cell receptor (beta chain). Its antigen is as yet unknown. One end of the junction fails to match germline, which may point to a read error. Other nucleotide sequences in the sample specify the same CDR3. The sample belongs to a study of CD8+ T cells in alopecia areata. CDR1 and CDR2 (germline): MNHEY, SVGAGI. CDR3 length: 12 residues. Reverse transcribed after extraction, RNA yielded cDNA as the sequencing template. The data were produced by immunoSEQ multiplex PCR, yet TCRdb's version contains in-frame clones alone and is incomplete. The sample includes some 130,000 clones, 49% of them seen just once. Study-level points and caveats: Besides other cells, scalp samples also yield sequences of resident alphabeta T cells from normal skin. Mice showed clearer TCR sharing than patients did, a gap that was possibly HLA-related.

Punch biopsies of lesional scalp, plus peripheral blood, were taken from alopecia areata patients. Material: CD8+ T cells sorted from blood, obtained at week 0. The TCR was taken from a human donor with alopecia areata. The V gene is TRBV6-5, the J gene TRBJ2-1; D remains unclear. CDR3 DNA: TGTGCCAGCAGTTACTCCAACAATGAGCAGTTCTTC. Translation: CASSYSNNEQFF.